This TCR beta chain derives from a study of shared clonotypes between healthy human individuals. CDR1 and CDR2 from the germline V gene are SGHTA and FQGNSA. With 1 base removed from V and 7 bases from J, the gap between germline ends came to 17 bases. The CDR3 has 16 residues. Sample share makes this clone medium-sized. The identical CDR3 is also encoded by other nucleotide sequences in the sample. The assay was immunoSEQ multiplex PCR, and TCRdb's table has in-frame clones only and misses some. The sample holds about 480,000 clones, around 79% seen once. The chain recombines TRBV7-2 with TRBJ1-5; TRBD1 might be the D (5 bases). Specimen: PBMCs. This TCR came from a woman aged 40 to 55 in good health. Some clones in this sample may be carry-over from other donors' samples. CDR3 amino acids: CASSLVLGGNNQPQHF. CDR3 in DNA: TGTGCCAGCAGCTTAGTCTTGGGGGGGAATAACCAGCCCCAGCATTTT.